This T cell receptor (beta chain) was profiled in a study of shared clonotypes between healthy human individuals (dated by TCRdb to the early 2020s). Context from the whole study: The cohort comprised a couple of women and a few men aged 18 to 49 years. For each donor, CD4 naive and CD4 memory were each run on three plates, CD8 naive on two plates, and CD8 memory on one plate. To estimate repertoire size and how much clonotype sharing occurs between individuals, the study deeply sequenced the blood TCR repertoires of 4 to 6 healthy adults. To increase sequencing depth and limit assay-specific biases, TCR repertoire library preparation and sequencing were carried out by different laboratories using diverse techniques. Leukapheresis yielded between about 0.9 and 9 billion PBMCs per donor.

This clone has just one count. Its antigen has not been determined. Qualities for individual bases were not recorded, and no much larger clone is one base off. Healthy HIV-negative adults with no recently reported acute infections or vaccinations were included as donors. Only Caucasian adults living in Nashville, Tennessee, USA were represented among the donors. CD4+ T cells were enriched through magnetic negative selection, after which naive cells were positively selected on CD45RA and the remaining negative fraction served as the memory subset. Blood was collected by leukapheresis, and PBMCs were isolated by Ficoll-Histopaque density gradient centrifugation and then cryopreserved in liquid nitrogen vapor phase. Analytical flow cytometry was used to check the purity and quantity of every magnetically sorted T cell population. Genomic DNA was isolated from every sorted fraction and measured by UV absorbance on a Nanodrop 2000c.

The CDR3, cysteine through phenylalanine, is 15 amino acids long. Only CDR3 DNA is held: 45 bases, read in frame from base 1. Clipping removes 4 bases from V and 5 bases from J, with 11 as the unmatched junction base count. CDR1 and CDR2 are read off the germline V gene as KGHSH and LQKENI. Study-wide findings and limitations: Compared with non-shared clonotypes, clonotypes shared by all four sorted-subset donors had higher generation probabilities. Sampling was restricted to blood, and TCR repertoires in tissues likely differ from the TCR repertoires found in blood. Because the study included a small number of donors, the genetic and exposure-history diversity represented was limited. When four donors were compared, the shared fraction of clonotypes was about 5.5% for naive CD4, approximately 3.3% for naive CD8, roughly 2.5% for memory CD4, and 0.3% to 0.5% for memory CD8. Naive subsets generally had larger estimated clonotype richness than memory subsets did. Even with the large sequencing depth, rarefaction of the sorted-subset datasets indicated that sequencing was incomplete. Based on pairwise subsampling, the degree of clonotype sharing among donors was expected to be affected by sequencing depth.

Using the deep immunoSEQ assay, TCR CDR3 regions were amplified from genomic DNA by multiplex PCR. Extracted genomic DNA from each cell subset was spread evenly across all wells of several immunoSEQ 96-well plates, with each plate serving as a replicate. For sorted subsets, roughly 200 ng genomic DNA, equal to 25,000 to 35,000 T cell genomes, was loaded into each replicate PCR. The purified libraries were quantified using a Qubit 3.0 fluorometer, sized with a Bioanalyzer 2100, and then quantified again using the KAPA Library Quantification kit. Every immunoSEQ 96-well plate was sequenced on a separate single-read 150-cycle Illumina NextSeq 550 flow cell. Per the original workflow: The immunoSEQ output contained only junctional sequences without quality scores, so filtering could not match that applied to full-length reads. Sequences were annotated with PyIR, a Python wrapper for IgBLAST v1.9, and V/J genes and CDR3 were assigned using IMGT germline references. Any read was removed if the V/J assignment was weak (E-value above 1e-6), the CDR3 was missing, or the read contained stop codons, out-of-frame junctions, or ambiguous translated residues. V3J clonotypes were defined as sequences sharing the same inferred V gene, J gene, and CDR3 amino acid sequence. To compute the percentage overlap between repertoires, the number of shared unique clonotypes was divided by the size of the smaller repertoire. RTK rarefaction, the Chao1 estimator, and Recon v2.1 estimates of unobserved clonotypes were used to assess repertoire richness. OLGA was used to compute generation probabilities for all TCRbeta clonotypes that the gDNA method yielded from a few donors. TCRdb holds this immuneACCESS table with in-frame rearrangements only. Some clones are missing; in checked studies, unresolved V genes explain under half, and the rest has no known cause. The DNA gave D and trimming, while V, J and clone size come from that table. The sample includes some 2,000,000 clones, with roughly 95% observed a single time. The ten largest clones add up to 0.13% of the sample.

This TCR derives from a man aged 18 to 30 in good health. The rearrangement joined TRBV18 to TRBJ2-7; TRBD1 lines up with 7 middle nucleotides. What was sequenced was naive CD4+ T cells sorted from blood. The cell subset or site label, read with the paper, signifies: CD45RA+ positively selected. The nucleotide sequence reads TGTGCCAGCTCACTTTTTTCCACAGGGGAAAACGAGCAGTACTTC. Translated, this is CASSLFSTGENEQYF.